This is a list of T cell receptor beta chains from one sample in a study of OX40 agonist ivuxolimab in advanced cancers. The protocol was immunoSEQ multiplex PCR, while the TCRdb copy is restricted to in-frame clones and leaves out a portion. There are more than 15,000 clones in the sample; about 90% occur only once, and about 25% lies in the top ten. This specimen consisted of CD4+ or CD8+ T cells sorted from blood, obtained in a trial of the OX40 agonist ivuxolimab. The receptor set was obtained from an adult with an advanced solid tumor such as melanoma, head and neck, liver or kidney cancer. CDR3s include the opening cysteine and the closing phenylalanine or tryptophan. D genes are given only for firm matches. Size values are once, few and many counts, or a class for expanded clones, and some rows have none.

J gene	D gene	V gene	clone size	CDR3 DNA	CDR3 protein
TRBJ2-2	TRBD2	TRBV27	NA	TGTGCCAGCAGTTTACTGTCGGGGGGAACCGGGGAGCTGTTTTTT	CASSLLSGGTGELFF
TRBJ2-3	TRBD2	TRBV28	once	TGTGCCAGCAGTTTACGCCACAGCGGGGGGTCAGATACGCAGTATTTT	CASSLRHSGGSDTQYF
TRBJ1-4	NA	TRBV9	NA	TGTGCCAGCAGCGTAGGGGGGGCGTCTGAAAAACTGTTTTTT	CASSVGGASEKLFF
TRBJ2-3	NA	TRBV7-9	NA	TGTGCCAGCAGCTTAGGGGGAGGAACAGGGACCACAATGTTAGATACGCAGTATTTT	CASSLGGGTGTTMLDTQYF
TRBJ1-5	NA	TRBV2	NA	TGTGCCAGCGTGGCGGTTGGGGATAGCAATCAGCCCCAGCATTTT	CASVAVGDSNQPQHF
TRBJ2-7	NA	TRBV7-2	NA	TGTGCCAGCAGCCCTAGAGGGTACGAGCAGTACTTC	CASSPRGYEQYF
TRBJ2-1	TRBD2	TRBV7-9	NA	TGTGCCAGCAGCCCCTTAGCGGGGGTAGCCTACAATGAGCAGTTCTTC	CASSPLAGVAYNEQFF
TRBJ1-2	NA	TRBV27	NA	TGTGCCAGCAAGGCCCAGGGATCTGGGTATGGCTACACCTTC	CASKAQGSGYGYTF
TRBJ1-6	NA	TRBV5-8	NA	TGTGCCAGCAACTTTGGATCACCCCTCCACTTT	CASNFGSPLHF
TRBJ1-1	NA	TRBV12-5	NA	TGTGCTAGTGGTTTCACGGTAGGGACTGGGAACACTGAAGCTTTCTTT	CASGFTVGTGNTEAFF
TRBJ2-4	NA	TRBV27	NA	TGTGCCAGCAGTTTCGGGGCTTCGGTCGGAAACATTCAGTACTTC	CASSFGASVGNIQYF
TRBJ1-2	TRBD1	TRBV5-1	NA	TGCGCCAGCAGCTCTCAATTAACGGGACAGGGGGACTATGGCTACACCTTC	CASSSQLTGQGDYGYTF
TRBJ2-3	NA	TRBV10-1	NA	TGCGCCAGCAGTGAGTCGGGATGGGGGGCCGGAGATACGCAGTATTTT	CASSESGWGAGDTQYF
TRBJ2-7	TRBD2	TRBV7-9	NA	TGTGCCAGCAGCCCCCCCACACCGGCTAGCGGGGGCTACGAGCAGTACTTC	CASSPPTPASGGYEQYF
TRBJ1-1	NA	TRBV2	NA	TGTGCCAGCAGTGAACCCCCGAGTCGAGAAGCTTTCTTT	CASSEPPSREAFF
TRBJ2-2	TRBD2	TRBV19	NA	TGTGCAACGATGGCAGCGGGGATGAACACCGGGGAGCTGTTTTTT	CATMAAGMNTGELFF
TRBJ1-2	NA	TRBV20-1	once	TGCAGTGCTAGGGCAACAGATGGCTACACCTTC	CSARATDGYTF
TRBJ2-6	NA	TRBV27	NA	TGTGCCAGCAGTAAACAGGGATCCGGGGCCAACGTCCTGACTTTC	CASSKQGSGANVLTF
TRBJ2-7	NA	TRBV9	NA	TGTGCCAGCAGCGTCGGTACAGGGAGCGAGCAGTACTTC	CASSVGTGSEQYF
TRBJ2-7	TRBD1	TRBV5-5	NA	TGTGCCAGCAGCTTGGCGGCAGGGGGCATCTACGAGCAGTACTTC	CASSLAAGGIYEQYF
TRBJ1-1	NA	TRBV9	NA	TGTGCCAGCAGCCCGGGGGAAGCTTTCTTT	CASSPGEAFF
TRBJ1-4	NA	TRBV5-1	NA	TGCGCCAGCAGCTTGGTCGGGTTATCGGGAAGTGAAAAACTGTTTTTT	CASSLVGLSGSEKLFF
TRBJ2-2	NA	TRBV30	NA	TGTGCCTGGAGTGTACACAGGGTGATCACCGGGGAGCTGTTTTTT	CAWSVHRVITGELFF
TRBJ1-1	NA	TRBV10-3	NA	TGTGCCATCAGGGTGGGGGGAACTGAAGCTTTCTTT	CAIRVGGTEAFF
TRBJ2-2	NA	TRBV11-3	NA	TGTGCCAGCAGCTTGTCAGGGCGTCCGGTCGGAACCGGGGAGCTGTTTTTT	CASSLSGRPVGTGELFF
TRBJ2-1	TRBD1	TRBV7-3	NA	TGTGCCAGCAGCCACCGACAGGGCCCCATCAATGAGCAGTTCTTC	CASSHRQGPINEQFF
TRBJ1-5	NA	TRBV27	NA	TGTGCCAGCAGTTGGCGGCCAGGGGCACAGCCCCAGCATTTT	CASSWRPGAQPQHF
TRBJ2-2	TRBD1	TRBV7-6	NA	TGTGCCAGCAGCCGGAGGACAGGGGCCTACACCGGGGAGCTGTTTTTT	CASSRRTGAYTGELFF
TRBJ1-3	TRBD1	TRBV9	NA	TGTGCCAGCAGCGCGGGACAGGGGCTGGGAAACACCATATATTTT	CASSAGQGLGNTIYF
TRBJ1-1	NA	TRBV19	NA	TGTGCCAGTAGTATTTCCCTGAACACTGAAGCTTTCTTT	CASSISLNTEAFF
TRBJ2-7	NA	TRBV6-5	NA	TGTGCCAGCACTGCAGACTCCTACGAGCAGTACTTC	CASTADSYEQYF
TRBJ2-3	NA	TRBV11-2	NA	TGTGCCAGCAGCTTAGAGGGGCCGGATACGCAGTATTTT	CASSLEGPDTQYF
TRBJ2-1	NA	TRBV4-2	NA	TGTGCCAGCAGCCCCGGGGGCTGGGGCAATGAGCAGTTCTTC	CASSPGGWGNEQFF
TRBJ2-3	NA	TRBV14	NA	TGTGCCAGCAGCGCAGGGCGCCACACAGATACGCAGTATTTT	CASSAGRHTDTQYF
TRBJ1-1	NA	TRBV5-6	NA	TGTGCCAGCAGCGCCCAATCCGGGACACCTACTGAAGCTTTCTTT	CASSAQSGTPTEAFF
TRBJ2-3	TRBD2	TRBV25-1	NA	TGTGCCAGCAGCGAAGGACTAGCGTCAGATACGCAGTATTTT	CASSEGLASDTQYF
TRBJ1-5	NA	TRBV27	few	TGTGCCAGCAGTTTATCCGTCATCAGTCAGCCCCAGCATTTT	CASSLSVISQPQHF
TRBJ2-7	NA	TRBV15	NA	TGTGCCACCAGCAGAATAGCGGCCCGAATTAGCTCCTACGAGCAGTACTTC	CATSRIAARISSYEQYF
TRBJ1-2	TRBD1	TRBV4-1	NA	TGCGCCAGCAGCCAAGGATTCGAGGACAGGGGAAATGGCTACACCTTC	CASSQGFEDRGNGYTF
TRBJ2-7	NA	TRBV29-1	NA	TGCAGCGTTGAAGTCGACCTTCCGGGACACCCCTACGAGCAGTACTTC	CSVEVDLPGHPYEQYF
TRBJ2-7	NA	TRBV19	NA	TGTGCCAGTAAAGTGCGGGGACCTACCTACGAGCAGTACTTC	CASKVRGPTYEQYF
TRBJ2-7	TRBD2	TRBV9	few	TGTGCCAGCAGCGTAGCGGACACCTGGGGGGGCGAGCAGTACTTC	CASSVADTWGGEQYF
TRBJ2-4	TRBD1	TRBV5-6	NA	TGTGCCAGCAGCAAAGGGACAGAGAACATTCAGTACTTC	CASSKGTENIQYF
TRBJ1-2	NA	TRBV5-1	NA	TGCGCCAGCAGCTTGTCGGCAGGGAACTACTATGGCTACACCTTC	CASSLSAGNYYGYTF
TRBJ2-3	TRBD1	TRBV10-1	NA	TGCGCCAGCAGTGACGAGGGGGCCACAGATACGCAGTATTTT	CASSDEGATDTQYF
TRBJ1-1	NA	TRBV5-4	few	TGTGCCAGCAGTAGGACCGGGACAACCTTAATTGTGGTCGAAGCTTTCTTT	CASSRTGTTLIVVEAFF
TRBJ1-1	NA	TRBV29-1	NA	TGCAGCGCTGACACAACTGAAGCTTTCTTT	CSADTTEAFF
TRBJ1-5	NA	TRBV6-1	NA	TGTGCCAGCAGTGTCTTTGGCAATCAGCCCCAGCATTTT	CASSVFGNQPQHF
TRBJ2-7	TRBD1	TRBV7-8	NA	TGTGCCAGCAGCTTAGAGTTCAGGGGGAACCCCTACGAGCAGTACTTC	CASSLEFRGNPYEQYF
TRBJ1-5	NA	TRBV2	NA	TGTGCCAGCAGTGAAGCGCCCGGGCCCCAGCATTTT	CASSEAPGPQHF
TRBJ2-7	NA	TRBV27	NA	TGTGCCAGCAGTCCCATGGGGTACGAGCAGTACTTC	CASSPMGYEQYF
TRBJ2-2	NA	TRBV27	NA	TGTGCCAGCAGTTTAGTAGGAGGGACCGGGGAGCTGTTTTTT	CASSLVGGTGELFF
TRBJ1-2	NA	TRBV9	NA	TGTGCCAGCAGCACACGGGACCGGGCTTATGGCTACACCTTC	CASSTRDRAYGYTF
TRBJ2-2	NA	TRBV25-1	NA	TGTGCCAGCAGTCTTTGGGGGGAAACCGGGGAGCTGTTTTTT	CASSLWGETGELFF
TRBJ2-7	NA	TRBV13	NA	TGTGCCAGCAGCTTAGGCGACAGAACCTACGAGCAGTACTTC	CASSLGDRTYEQYF
TRBJ1-2	TRBD1	TRBV9	NA	TGTGCCAGCAGCGGACTACAGGGGGCGAAGTATGGCTACACCTTC	CASSGLQGAKYGYTF
TRBJ2-5	TRBD2	TRBV11-2	NA	TGTGCCAGCTTGGCTAGCGGGGGGTGGATCCGGGAGACCCAGTACTTC	CASLASGGWIRETQYF
TRBJ2-7	NA	TRBV13	NA	TGTGCCAGCAGCTTAGGCCTAAGGGGTGGCGGCTCCTACGAGCAGTACTTC	CASSLGLRGGGSYEQYF
TRBJ2-1	NA	TRBV7-1	NA	TGTGCCAGCAGTCATACAGGGTTCTCCTACAATGAGCAGTTCTTC	CASSHTGFSYNEQFF